These 10 T cell receptor beta chains were all obtained from the same sample, sequenced in a study of blood T cell repertoires in COVID-19. Produced via immunoSEQ multiplex PCR; TCRdb's table is partial and in-frame only. The table has under 150,000 clones, 85% seen once; the top ten hold nearly 3%. The sample consisted of peripheral blood. Receptors originate from a middle-aged woman with active or convalescent COVID-19.

V and J are TRBV6-5 and TRBJ2-1; 8 nucleotides align to TRBD2. Germline CDR1 is MNHEY and CDR2 is SVGAGI. V lost 6 bases, J lost 5 bases, and 9 bases stayed unmatched. The CDR3 is made up of 15 amino acids. In DNA form, the CDR3 reads TGTGCCAGCAGCTCGATTAGCGGGACCCACAATGAGCAGTTCTTC. It translates to CASSSISGTHNEQFF.

V gene TRBV3-1 (or the pseudogene TRBV3-2) combines with J gene TRBJ1-6; 8 nucleotides agree with TRBD1. The CDR3 sequence is 15 residues long. J was trimmed by 8 bases and V by 8 bases; bases with no gene match: 11. Germline CDR1 LGHDT, CDR2 YNNKEL (reference sequence). The CDR3 loop reads CASRRTGYNDSPLHF. The CDR3 region has the DNA TGTGCCAGCCGTCGGACAGGGTACAATGATTCACCCCTCCACTTT.

A single count supports this clone. The chain recombines TRBV6-5 with TRBJ2-5, with a tentative D call TRBD1 (7 bases). The CDR3 is made up of 13 amino acids. V was cut by 5 bases and J by 5 bases, with 12 bases left in between. Germline assignment: CDR1 MNHEY and CDR2 SVGAGI. The DNA for the CDR3 is TGTGCCAGCAGTCGAGCAGGGGGGGAGACCCAGTACTTC. It is translated as CASSRAGGETQYF.

The J gene is TRBJ2-3, the V gene TRBV27; 15 bases fit TRBD2. CDR1 MNHEY and CDR2 SMNVEV come from the germline V gene (reference sequence). CDR3 length equals 17 residues. Trimming cost V 5 bases and J 8 bases; bases outside gene matches: 11. This CDR3 is CASSPGTSGRTIGTQYF. The CDR3 nucleotides read TGTGCCAGCAGTCCCGGGACTAGCGGGAGGACAATAGGTACGCAGTATTTT.

V is TRBV28 and J is TRBJ1-1; perhaps TRBD1 as D (5 bases). The CDR3 loop spans 14 amino acids. Germline lookup yields CDR1 MDHEN and CDR2 SYDVKM. V was pared by 2 bases and J by 9 bases, with 16 bases between. CDR3 sequence: CASSLTGGWVQAFF. For the CDR3, the DNA is TGTGCCAGCAGTTTAACTGGGGGGTGGGTTCAAGCTTTCTTT.

A few counts support this clone. The V and J genes are TRBV5-1 and TRBJ2-2, with 10 bases aligning to TRBD1. Germline V lookup: CDR1 SGHRS, CDR2 YFSETQ. V trimming: 2 bases; J trimming: 3 bases; junction bases outside the gene matches: 4. The CDR3 loop spans 16 amino acids. In DNA, the CDR3 is TGCGCCAGCAGCTTCCAGACAGGGGGCGACACCGGGGAGCTGTTTTTT. Translated, it gives CASSFQTGGDTGELFF.

The chain is built from TRBV13 and TRBJ2-5, with 11 nucleotides matching TRBD1. V gave up 5 bases and J gave up 4 bases; unmatched junction bases: 12. The CDR3 consists of 17 residues. CDR1 is PRHDT, CDR2 FYEKMQ, per germline (reference sequence). The chain's CDR3 is CASSLRRGQGVVETQYF. The CDR3 region has the DNA TGTGCCAGCAGCCTACGAAGGGGACAGGGGGTTGTAGAGACCCAGTACTTC.

The chain employs TRBV28 and TRBJ2-6; 8 nucleotides align to TRBD1. Trimming cost V 5 bases and J 1 base; bases outside gene matches: 7. The germline CDR1 and CDR2 sequences are MDHEN and SYDVKM. The CDR3 extends over 17 amino acids. CDR3 DNA: TGTGCCAGCAGTCTCATCTACAGGGGGTCTGGGGCCAACGTCCTGACTTTC. It codes for CASSLIYRGSGANVLTF. The complete variable domain, with remaining parts taken from reference TRBV28 and TRBJ2-6, reads DVKVTQSSRYLVKRTGEKVFLECVQDMDHENMFWYRQDPGLGLRLIYFSYDVKMKEKGDIPEGYSVSREKKERFSLILESASTNQTSMYLCASSLIYRGSGANVLTFGAGSRLTVL.

Only one count was recorded for this clone. V and J are TRBV6-5 and TRBJ1-5, with D unresolved. CDR1 MNHEY and CDR2 SVGAGI come from the germline V gene. V was clipped by 2 bases and J by 3 bases, with 8 bases between them. The CDR3 runs 14 residues. The CDR3 loop is CASSYGRDNQPQHF. CDR3 DNA sequence: TGTGCCAGCAGTTACGGGCGGGACAATCAGCCCCAGCATTTT.

The chain combines TRBV7-2 with TRBJ2-5, with 10 bases that match TRBD1. V dropped 1 base and J dropped 5; count of bases not matched to a gene: 4. The CDR3 loop spans 15 amino acids. Per the germline V gene, CDR1 is SGHTA and CDR2 is FQGNSA. CDR3 in DNA: TGTGCCAGCAGCTTAGGGACAGGGGGGTGGGAGACCCAGTACTTC. Amino acids: CASSLGTGGWETQYF.